Shown below are 11 T cell receptor beta chains from a single sample sequenced in a study of Ad26.COV2.S vaccination and SARS-CoV-2 variants. Described treatment: 19 received Ad26.COV2.S at low or high dose, single or two shots; roughly 5 received placebo; per-sample allocation not given. Day 63 after the first injection of vaccine or placebo was the sampling time. Method: immunoSEQ multiplex PCR; TCRdb's copy keeps in-frame clones and lacks some. Among roughly 300,000 clones listed, about 87% were seen once. The input for sequencing was peripheral blood, taken in a trial of Ad26.COV2.S vaccine versus placebo. These receptors all stem from a person aged 18 to 59 who received the Ad26.COV2.S COVID-19 vaccine or a placebo.

The rearrangement links TRBV11-2 to TRBJ2-7; either TRBD1 or TRBD2 may fit D (6 bases each). The CDR3 covers 18 residues. Germline values: CDR1 SGHAT, CDR2 FQNNGV. V shed 0 bases and J shed 3 bases, with 21 bases lying between them. CDR3 nucleotides: TGTGCCAGCAGCTTAGATGGGGGCGGCGGGGCCCCTAACTACGAGCAGTACTTC. Translated: CASSLDGGGGAPNYEQYF.

This clone was observed once. This CDR3 reads CASSYDETAIYGYTF. In DNA, the CDR3 is TGTGCCAGCAGTTACGATGAGACAGCAATCTATGGCTACACCTTC. This chain uses TRBV6-2 or TRBV6-3 with TRBJ1-2; maybe TRBD1 (5 bases). The CDR3 is 15 residues long. Germline CDR1 is MNHEY and CDR2 is SVGEGT. Trimming pared 2 bases from V and 4 bases from J, leaving 14 bases between.

The V gene is TRBV7-2, the J gene TRBJ1-2; TRBD1 matches 12 bases. CDR3 length: 14 residues. V gave up 4 bases and J gave up 8 bases; unmatched junction bases: 5. Germline CDR1 and CDR2: SGHTA and FQGNSA. This chain's CDR3 is CASSSRDRGRGYTF. The DNA of the CDR3 is TGTGCCAGCAGCTCCCGGGACAGGGGGCGGGGCTACACCTTC.

The chain employs TRBV7-2 and TRBJ1-6; D possibly corresponds to TRBD1 (5 bases). This CDR3 comprises 16 residues. V lost 5 bases and J 9 bases, leaving 20 bases between the germline ends. Germline assignment: CDR1 SGHTA and CDR2 FQGNSA. CDR3 DNA: TGTGCCAGCAGCGCCCGGGGGGATCCTTCTGGTTCACCCCTCCACTTT. This sequence encodes CASSARGDPSGSPLHF.

V and J are TRBV4-3 and TRBJ1-5, with TRBD1 matching over 8 bases. This CDR3 has 15 residues. Germline CDR1 is LGHNA and CDR2 is YSLEER. The V segment lost 4 bases and the J segment 3 bases; nucleotides outside the gene matches: 5. The CDR3 reads CASSRGTGINQPQHF. The CDR3 region has the DNA TGCGCCAGCAGCCGGGGGACAGGAATCAATCAGCCCCAGCATTTT.

The chain uses TRBV7-2 and TRBJ2-5, with D perhaps matching TRBD1 or TRBD2 (5 bases each). V lost 3 bases to trimming and J lost 5 bases, with 16 bases between them. Looked up from germline, CDR1 is SGHTA and CDR2 is FQGNSA. This CDR3 is built from 15 residues. The CDR3 DNA is TGTGCCAGCAGCTTGTTGAGGGGCGATTTGGAGACCCAGTACTTC. Translated, it gives CASSLLRGDLETQYF.

The chain recombines TRBV6-5 with TRBJ2-2, with D perhaps matching TRBD2 (7 bases). CDR3 length equals 15 residues. Germline CDR1 and CDR2: MNHEY and SVGAGI. Trimming removed 2 bases at V and 6 bases at J, with 13 bases between. CDR3 region: CASSYTRGGAGELFF. CDR3 in DNA: TGTGCCAGCAGTTACACCAGGGGAGGGGCCGGGGAGCTGTTTTTT.

The chain carries TRBV12-3 or TRBV12-4 and TRBJ1-2; D call uncertain. Trimming removed 6 bases at V and 8 bases at J, with 7 bases between. CDR3 length: 10 amino acids. Here the CDR3 reads CASSGGGYTF. The CDR3 bases are TGTGCCAGCAGCGGAGGCGGCTACACCTTC.

V usage is TRBV5-4 and J usage is TRBJ1-2, with no clear D. The germline V gene has CDR1 SGHNT and CDR2 YYREEE (reference sequence). The CDR3 spans 14 residues. Deletions cut 2 bases from V and 6 bases from J, with 14 bases between. The CDR3 bases are TGTGCCAGCAGCTTAGGATCCTTGCATAATGGCTACACCTTC. Its translation is CASSLGSLHNGYTF.

This chain connects TRBV9 to TRBJ2-1, with D possibly TRBD1 on 6 matching bases. V shed 0 bases and J shed 3 bases, with 10 bases lying between them. CDR3 length: 15 residues. Per germline, CDR1 SGDLS and CDR2 YYNGEE. The CDR3 bases are TGTGCCAGCAGCGTAGTTGCAGGGGTCTACAATGAGCAGTTCTTC. Its translation is CASSVVAGVYNEQFF. Full variable domain (missing parts from reference TRBV9 and TRBJ2-1): DSGVTQTPKHLITATGQRVTLRCSPRSGDLSVYWYQQSLDQGLQFLIQYYNGEERAKGNILERFSAQQFPDLHSELNLSSLELGDSALYFCASSVVAGVYNEQFFGPGTRLTVL.

This chain joins TRBV10-3 and TRBJ1-1; 10 nucleotides line up with TRBD1. Germline V gives CDR1 ENHRY, CDR2 SYGVKD. V shed 6 bases, J shed 3 bases, and the junction held 4 bases outside the gene matches. The CDR3 is made up of 14 amino acids. This CDR3 reads CAIRAGTGDTEAFF. The CDR3 DNA sequence: TGTGCCATCAGGGCCGGGACAGGGGACACTGAAGCTTTCTTT.